The T cell receptor beta chain under discussion was sequenced for a study of blood T cell repertoires in COVID-19. The overall study: The United States, Italy and Spain provided the acute and convalescent COVID-19 samples. PBMCs, B-cell-depleted T cells, or T cells provided the cDNA or gDNA that made up the material.

Trimming took 8 bases from V and 4 from J, leaving 7 bases between them. The CDR3 is 11 residues long. Germline CDR1 and CDR2: SGHTA and FQGNSA. Study processing details: Amplification from reference gene primers served as the basis for estimated nucleated cell counts. TCRdb's copy holds only in-frame clones and misses some; the assay was immunoSEQ multiplex PCR. V and J calls and clone size are as listed in that table; D and trimming were resolved from the DNA. The data contain approximately 240,000 clones, less than 85% of them seen just once; the ten biggest clones take up about 5.3%. This clonotype was obtained from a woman of 80 years or more with active or convalescent COVID-19. Input material: peripheral blood. The rearrangement joins TRBV7-2 to TRBJ2-3; no clear D gene. The CDR3 region has the DNA TGTGCCAGCTCCCTAGCAGATACGCAGTATTTT. Translating it yields CASSLADTQYF.